This is a list of T cell receptor beta chains from one sample in a study of long-term antiretroviral therapy in people with HIV. Profiling relied on immunoSEQ multiplex PCR, and the TCRdb table lists in-frame clones only, not all of them. The sample holds 8,500 to 10,000 clones, 60% to 80% seen once. The sample in question was unsorted PBMCs, obtained 0.4 years before starting antiretroviral therapy. The receptor source for this set is a man aged 25-45 years with HIV. Both conserved end residues are part of each CDR3. The D gene is left open where the match is weak. Clone size, where shown, is once, few, many, or a class for clones that have expanded.

V gene: TRBV5-1; D gene: TRBD1; J gene: TRBJ2-7; clone size: .; CDR3 DNA: TGCGCCAGCAGCTTGGAGGGGACAGGGTTCCCCTACGAGCAGTACTTC; CDR3 protein: CASSLEGTGFPYEQYF
V gene: TRBV27; D gene: TRBD2; J gene: TRBJ2-5; clone size: .; CDR3 DNA: TGTGCCAGCAGTTCCCAGCGGGAGAAGATGTACTTC; CDR3 protein: CASSSQREKMYF
V gene: TRBV4-1; D gene: .; J gene: TRBJ1-4; clone size: .; CDR3 DNA: TGCGCCAGCAGCCACCTGCATGGGATGGGCGCAACTAATGAAAAACTGTTTTTT; CDR3 protein: CASSHLHGMGATNEKLFF
V gene: TRBV19; D gene: .; J gene: TRBJ1-2; clone size: few; CDR3 DNA: TGTGCCAGTAGTATGACAGGAGAGGGCTACACCTTC; CDR3 protein: CASSMTGEGYTF
V gene: TRBV6-5; D gene: TRBD1; J gene: TRBJ1-2; clone size: few; CDR3 DNA: TGTGCCAGCAGTTATGCCGGGACAGTAAGCTATGGCTACACCTTC; CDR3 protein: CASSYAGTVSYGYTF
V gene: TRBV5-4; D gene: .; J gene: TRBJ2-5; clone size: .; CDR3 DNA: TGTGCCAGCTCTCAGCGAGGCCAAGAGACCCAGTACTTC; CDR3 protein: CASSQRGQETQYF
V gene: TRBV18; D gene: .; J gene: TRBJ1-4; clone size: .; CDR3 DNA: TGTGCCAGCTCACGGACAGCCGCAACTAATGAAAAACTGTTTTTT; CDR3 protein: CASSRTAATNEKLFF
V gene: TRBV7-6; D gene: TRBD1; J gene: TRBJ1-1; clone size: .; CDR3 DNA: TGTGCCAGCAGCTTAGACAGGGGCACTGAAGCTTTCTTT; CDR3 protein: CASSLDRGTEAFF
V gene: TRBV5-8; D gene: TRBD1; J gene: TRBJ2-7; clone size: once; CDR3 DNA: TGTGCCAGCAGCTTCCTGGGGACAGGGGGCTACGAGCAGTACTTC; CDR3 protein: CASSFLGTGGYEQYF
V gene: TRBV15; D gene: .; J gene: TRBJ1-5; clone size: once; CDR3 DNA: TGTGCCACCAGCAGAGGGGGGGTCGGTCAGCCCCAGCATTTT; CDR3 protein: CATSRGGVGQPQHF
V gene: TRBV25-1; D gene: .; J gene: TRBJ1-6; clone size: .; CDR3 DNA: TGTGCCAGCAGCAACAGGGCTAGTAATTCACCCCTCCACTTT; CDR3 protein: CASSNRASNSPLHF
V gene: TRBV19; D gene: TRBD1; J gene: TRBJ1-5; clone size: .; CDR3 DNA: TGTGCCAGTAGTATTAAAGGGGGCGGCAATCAGCCCCAGCATTTT; CDR3 protein: CASSIKGGGNQPQHF
V gene: TRBV2; D gene: .; J gene: TRBJ2-7; clone size: .; CDR3 DNA: TGTGCCAGCAGATTAGGCGACGAGCAGTACTTC; CDR3 protein: CASRLGDEQYF
V gene: TRBV28; D gene: .; J gene: TRBJ2-5; clone size: .; CDR3 DNA: TGTGCCAGCAGCCCGGGACACCTGTACCAAGAGACCCAGTACTTC; CDR3 protein: CASSPGHLYQETQYF
V gene: TRBV6-5; D gene: .; J gene: TRBJ1-2; clone size: .; CDR3 DNA: TGTGCCAGCAGCCCGGGGTTGTCGGGCTACACCTTC; CDR3 protein: CASSPGLSGYTF
V gene: TRBV6-5; D gene: .; J gene: TRBJ1-6; clone size: .; CDR3 DNA: TGTGCCAGCAGTTACTGGTCAAGGGTCGATTCACCCCTCCACTTT; CDR3 protein: CASSYWSRVDSPLHF
V gene: TRBV2; D gene: TRBD1; J gene: TRBJ1-1; clone size: .; CDR3 DNA: TGTGCCAGCAGGACAGGGGGTATGAACACTGAAGCTTTCTTT; CDR3 protein: CASRTGGMNTEAFF
V gene: TRBV7-9; D gene: .; J gene: TRBJ2-3; clone size: .; CDR3 DNA: TGTGCCAGCAGCTCAGAGGCAGGGAGAGCCGATACGCAGTATTTT; CDR3 protein: CASSSEAGRADTQYF
V gene: TRBV28; D gene: TRBD2; J gene: TRBJ2-7; clone size: .; CDR3 DNA: TGTGCCAGCAGCCACGAGCGGCCTAGCGGGAGTAGCGAGCAGTACTTC; CDR3 protein: CASSHERPSGSSEQYF
V gene: TRBV7-9; D gene: .; J gene: TRBJ1-1; clone size: .; CDR3 DNA: TGTGCCAGCAGCTTAGGTGGAACTGGAGACGGGCATAAAGCTTTCTTT; CDR3 protein: CASSLGGTGDGHKAFF
V gene: TRBV6-4; D gene: TRBD2; J gene: TRBJ2-1; clone size: .; CDR3 DNA: TGTGCCAGCAGTGTTGCGGGAGGGTACAATGAGCAGTTCTTC; CDR3 protein: CASSVAGGYNEQFF
V gene: TRBV4-1; D gene: .; J gene: TRBJ2-7; clone size: .; CDR3 DNA: TGCGCCAGCAGCCAAGCCCCCGGTAGCTCCTACGAGCAGTACTTC; CDR3 protein: CASSQAPGSSYEQYF
V gene: TRBV21-1; D gene: .; J gene: TRBJ1-5; clone size: once; CDR3 DNA: TGTGCCAGCAGCCCGCCCTGGACAGTGGGTCAGCCCCAGCATTTT; CDR3 protein: CASSPPWTVGQPQHF
V gene: TRBV7-3; D gene: .; J gene: TRBJ1-4; clone size: .; CDR3 DNA: TGTGCCAGCAGCTTAACCCCCGTAGGGGGGGCGCTTGGAAAACTGTTTTTT; CDR3 protein: CASSLTPVGGALGKLFF
V gene: TRBV11-2; D gene: .; J gene: TRBJ1-6; clone size: .; CDR3 DNA: TGTGCCAGCAGAGGGGTAGGTTCACCCCTCCACTTT; CDR3 protein: CASRGVGSPLHF
V gene: TRBV28; D gene: .; J gene: TRBJ1-2; clone size: .; CDR3 DNA: TGTGCCAGCAGTTTTCGAGGGGGAGGGGAAATCAGTGGCTACACCTTC; CDR3 protein: CASSFRGGGEISGYTF
V gene: TRBV7-2; D gene: TRBD1; J gene: TRBJ1-4; clone size: .; CDR3 DNA: TGTGCCAGCAGCTCAGTCCCGACAGGGTTGAGTGAAAAACTGTTTTTT; CDR3 protein: CASSSVPTGLSEKLFF
V gene: TRBV7-9; D gene: TRBD2; J gene: TRBJ2-3; clone size: .; CDR3 DNA: TGTGCCAGCAGCTTAGCGGAGAAACTAGCGGGGTGGGATACGCAGTATTTT; CDR3 protein: CASSLAEKLAGWDTQYF
V gene: TRBV7-3; D gene: .; J gene: TRBJ1-1; clone size: once; CDR3 DNA: TGTGCCAGCAGCAAAAAGATGAACACTGAAGCTTTCTTT; CDR3 protein: CASSKKMNTEAFF
V gene: TRBV7-9; D gene: .; J gene: TRBJ1-2; clone size: once; CDR3 DNA: TGTGCCAGCAGCCTCGAGGGCTATGGCTACACCTTC; CDR3 protein: CASSLEGYGYTF
V gene: TRBV4-1; D gene: .; J gene: TRBJ1-1; clone size: .; CDR3 DNA: TGCGCCAGCAGCCTAACCGGGACTTCCAACACTGAAGCTTTCTTT; CDR3 protein: CASSLTGTSNTEAFF
V gene: TRBV25-1; D gene: .; J gene: TRBJ2-3; clone size: once; CDR3 DNA: TGTGCCAGCAGGGGGGGACTTGCAGATACGCAGTATTTT; CDR3 protein: CASRGGLADTQYF
V gene: TRBV6-5; D gene: .; J gene: TRBJ2-7; clone size: .; CDR3 DNA: TGTGCCAGCAGTTACTCCCGACTAGGAGCATCCTACGAGCAGTACTTC; CDR3 protein: CASSYSRLGASYEQYF
V gene: TRBV6-6; D gene: TRBD1; J gene: TRBJ2-1; clone size: .; CDR3 DNA: TGTGCCAGCAGTTACTCCGCGACAGGGAGCGGCAATGAGCAGTTCTTC; CDR3 protein: CASSYSATGSGNEQFF
V gene: TRBV9; D gene: .; J gene: TRBJ2-7; clone size: few; CDR3 DNA: TGTGCCAGCAGCGTAGAAGGAGGTGGGTACGAGCAGTACTTC; CDR3 protein: CASSVEGGGYEQYF
V gene: TRBV28; D gene: .; J gene: TRBJ2-7; clone size: .; CDR3 DNA: TGTGCCAGCAGTTTAGGGGGGAAGAGTTCCTACGAGCAGTACTTC; CDR3 protein: CASSLGGKSSYEQYF
V gene: TRBV7-2; D gene: .; J gene: TRBJ2-6; clone size: .; CDR3 DNA: TGTGCCAGCAGCCCGGACAGTACTGGGGCCAACGTCCTGACTTTC; CDR3 protein: CASSPDSTGANVLTF
V gene: TRBV15; D gene: TRBD2; J gene: TRBJ2-2; clone size: few; CDR3 DNA: TGTGCCACCAGCAGGATGGGCCTAGCGGGAGAATTGAACACCGGGGAGCTGTTTTTT; CDR3 protein: CATSRMGLAGELNTGELFF
V gene: TRBV30; D gene: TRBD1; J gene: TRBJ2-7; clone size: .; CDR3 DNA: TGTGCCTGGAGTCTTGGACAGGGGTCGTCCTACGAGCAGTACTTC; CDR3 protein: CAWSLGQGSSYEQYF
V gene: TRBV10-2; D gene: TRBD2; J gene: TRBJ2-2; clone size: .; CDR3 DNA: TGCGCCAGCAGTGTGCGGGGGACCGGGGAGCTGTTTTTT; CDR3 protein: CASSVRGTGELFF